The text below deals with one T cell receptor (beta chain). The entry originates in a study of blood T cell repertoires in COVID-19. At the level of the study: The United States, Italy and Spain were the sources of the acute and convalescent COVID-19 samples. From T cells, B-cell-depleted T cells, or PBMCs came the material, which was cDNA or gDNA.

Original methodology: Reference gene primer amplification in the assay estimated nucleated cell counts. Method: immunoSEQ multiplex PCR; TCRdb's copy keeps in-frame clones and lacks some. Clonal size and the V and J genes are those of that table, whereas D and trimming came from the DNA. This sample carries roughly 250,000 clones, 75% to 85% of them seen once, and the ten largest clones take 5.5%. The V gene end was trimmed by 6 bases and the J gene end by 5 bases; junction bases not matched to a gene: 9. This CDR3 contains 15 residues. Germline V gene data show CDR1 as MNHEY and CDR2 as SVGEGT. The rearrangement uses TRBV6-2 or TRBV6-3 and TRBJ2-2; 7 bases map to TRBD2. This TCR came from a human donor in a cohort sampled during active COVID-19. Sequenced sample: peripheral blood. The CDR3 spells CASSRGGSKTGELFF. In DNA, the CDR3 is TGTGCCAGCAGCCGGGGCGGGAGTAAGACCGGGGAGCTGTTTTTT.